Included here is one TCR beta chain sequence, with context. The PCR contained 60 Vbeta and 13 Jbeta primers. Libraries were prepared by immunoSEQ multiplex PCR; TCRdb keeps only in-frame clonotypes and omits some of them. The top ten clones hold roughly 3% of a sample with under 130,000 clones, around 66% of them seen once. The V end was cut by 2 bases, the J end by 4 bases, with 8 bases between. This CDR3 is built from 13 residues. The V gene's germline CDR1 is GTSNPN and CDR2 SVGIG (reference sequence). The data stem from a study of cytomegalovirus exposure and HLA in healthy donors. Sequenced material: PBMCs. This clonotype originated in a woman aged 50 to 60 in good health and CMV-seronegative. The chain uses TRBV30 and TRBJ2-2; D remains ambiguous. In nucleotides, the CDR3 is TGTGCCTGGAGTTACCAGTCCACCGGGGAGCTGTTTTTT. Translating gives CAWSYQSTGELFF. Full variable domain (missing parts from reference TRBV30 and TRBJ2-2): SQTIHQWPATLVQPVGSPLSLECTVEGTSNPNLYWYRQAAGRGLQLLFYSVGIGQISSEVPQNLSASRPQDRQFILSSKKLLLSDSGFYLCAWSYQSTGELFFGEGSRLTVL.